Presented here are 2 T cell receptor beta chains from one specimen sequenced in a study of cytomegalovirus exposure and HLA in healthy donors. With 60 Vbeta and 13 Jbeta primers, the PCR was carried out. TCRdb's table, derived via immunoSEQ multiplex PCR, lists solely in-frame clones and lacks some. The sample lists about 60,000 clones; approximately 80% were seen once. The sequenced material came from PBMCs. Receptor source: a female donor in good health and CMV-seronegative.

This rearrangement joins TRBV30 to TRBJ2-5; TRBD1 might be the D (6 bases). The DNA end favors TRBJ2-7, so the J call may be wrong. The CDR3 is 13 residues long. The germline V gene has CDR1 GTSNPN and CDR2 SVGIG (reference sequence). Here the CDR3 reads CATSTGLSYEQYF. As DNA, the CDR3 is TGTGCCACCTCGACAGGTTTGTCCTACGAGCAGTACTTC.

The V call is TRBV4-2, the J call TRBJ2-5, with 10 nucleotides matching TRBD2. The end of the DNA aligns better with TRBJ2-7, so the J call may be wrong. CDR3 length: 18 amino acids. Germline CDR1 reads LGHNA; CDR2 reads YNFKEQ. CDR3 residues: CASSQDYSMSGGAYEQYF. The CDR3 region has the DNA TGTGCCAGCAGCCAAGACTACTCGATGAGCGGGGGGGCTTACGAGCAGTACTTC.